What follows is one T cell receptor beta chain and its context. Its antigen is currently not known. The junction and the germline gene differ at one end; a read error may be behind it. Patients with a history of autoimmune disease or receiving systemic immunosuppression were excluded from the trial. Peripheral blood for TCR sequencing was collected from all dose cohorts at baseline, on cycle 4 day 1, and on cycle 7 day 1. Samples came from an open-label, multicenter, first-in-human phase I dose-escalation trial of ivuxolimab. Adults with locally advanced or metastatic melanoma, renal cell carcinoma, hepatocellular carcinoma or head and neck squamous cell carcinoma were enrolled in the trial. Before TCR sequencing, CD4+ and CD8+ T cells were separately sorted from peripheral blood. Taken from cysteine to phenylalanine, the CDR3 has 16 residues. The CDR3 DNA has 48 bases and is translated from base 1. The germline V gene gives CDR1 as SGHTA and CDR2 as FQGNSA.

These data belong to a study of OX40 agonist ivuxolimab in advanced cancers. Study-level background: Ivuxolimab was an agonistic, fully human IgG2 monoclonal antibody directed against OX40 (CD134), a costimulatory receptor. Patients were allowed to have had prior anti-PD-1, anti-PD-L1 or anti-CTLA-4 therapy, and roughly 40% of the dose-escalation patients had previously received checkpoint inhibitors. A male proportion of around 83% and a mean age of about 60 years, ranging from about 20 to 80, were recorded for the dose-escalation cohort. Intravenous ivuxolimab was administered to patients every 2 weeks at six dose levels: 0.01, 0.1, 0.3, 1.5, 3 and 10 mg/kg. Partial responses occurred in three dose-escalation patients: two with cutaneous melanoma and one with hepatocellular carcinoma. The paper describes the monotherapy dose-escalation part (N of about 57 patients) of the phase I trial of ivuxolimab. Of the roughly 51 patients in dose escalation, 19 had hepatocellular carcinoma, about 15 had melanoma, 9 had renal cell carcinoma and 9 had head and neck cancer. Peripheral TCRbeta sequencing was intended to test whether TCR sequence diversity was altered and clonal T-cell expansion was caused by ivuxolimab.

The study at large found these results: In the 0.1-3.0 mg/kg groups, partial responders had among the lowest normalized peripheral clonal expansion, particularly in CD8+ T cells. Low levels of normalized T-cell clonal expansion were also seen in some patients who did not respond. On average, CD8+ T cells showed more expanded clones than CD4+ T cells after ivuxolimab. Clonal expansion of both CD4+ and CD8+ blood T cells was observed from baseline to week 6 at doses 0.1 to 3.0 mg/kg. The antigen specificity of the peripheral T cells that underwent clonal expansion was not determined.

Genomic DNA was extracted from sorted cells for sequencing of the TCRbeta CDR3 region. The immunoSEQ Assay was used to sequence the TCRbeta CDR3 regions. Sourced from immuneACCESS, this table was stored by TCRdb with only in-frame sequences that have V and J called. A share of the clones is absent; for the studies checked, an unresolved V gene accounts for under half, and the remainder has no known explanation. Within this sample are about 40,000 clones, with 70% to 80% of them counted one time only. The top ten constitute about 20% of the sample. Recombination joined TRBV7-2 with TRBJ1-6; the D gene remains uncertain. This receptor was identified in an adult with an advanced solid tumor such as melanoma, head and neck, liver or kidney cancer. This material consisted of CD4+ or CD8+ T cells sorted from blood, taken in a trial of the OX40 agonist ivuxolimab. The nucleotide sequence reads TGCGCCAGCAGCCACGAGCACGACTCGGGTAATTCACCCCTCCACTTT. It encodes CASSHEHDSGNSPLHF.